The source of this TCR beta chain is a study of blood T cell repertoires in COVID-19. Study information: Sources were T cells, B-cell-depleted T cells, or PBMCs; the material itself was cDNA or gDNA.

Under the authors' procedure: Estimates of nucleated cell counts were drawn from the amplification of reference gene primers. Produced via immunoSEQ multiplex PCR; TCRdb's table is partial and in-frame only. V and J calls plus clone size are reproduced from that table; the DNA served to infer D and trimming. The sample includes approximately 350,000 clones, roughly four fifths of them seen just once. From germline, CDR1 is LGHNA and CDR2 YSLEER. CDR3 length: 16 residues. Losses at the gene ends were 2 bases for V and 10 bases for J; bases not matched to a gene: 14. Allocation to cohorts depended on clinical history reported by the participants. Donors in Cohort 3 who had recovered were those with two negative PCRs, healthcare professional clearance, or resolution of their symptoms.

The clonotype was recovered from a woman aged 50 to 60 who had recovered from COVID-19. The chain links TRBV4-3 to TRBJ2-1, with 7 bases identical to TRBD2. Sequenced input: PBMCs or T cells enriched from blood (not recorded which). The CDR3 DNA reads TGCGCCAGCAGCCAATCTGCCCTGGCGGGAGCAGGAGAGCAGTTCTTC. Its protein is CASSQSALAGAGEQFF.